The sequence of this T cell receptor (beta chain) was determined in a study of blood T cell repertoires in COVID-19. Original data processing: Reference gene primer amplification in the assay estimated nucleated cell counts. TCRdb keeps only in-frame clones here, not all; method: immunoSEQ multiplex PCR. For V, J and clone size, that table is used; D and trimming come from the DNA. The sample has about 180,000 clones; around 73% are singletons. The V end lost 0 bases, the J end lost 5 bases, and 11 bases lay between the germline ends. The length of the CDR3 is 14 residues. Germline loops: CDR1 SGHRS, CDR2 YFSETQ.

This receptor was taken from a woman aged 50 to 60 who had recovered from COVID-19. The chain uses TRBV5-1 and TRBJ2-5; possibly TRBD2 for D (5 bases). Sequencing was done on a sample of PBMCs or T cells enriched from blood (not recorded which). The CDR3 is CASSLASSRETQYF. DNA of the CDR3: TGCGCCAGCAGCTTGGCGTCTAGCCGGGAGACCCAGTACTTC.